This T cell receptor (beta chain) was captured by sequencing in a study of T-cell memory formation after mild COVID-19. Points from the study as a whole: Shrinking CD4+ clones were chiefly CM and EM; CD8+ ones were chiefly EMRA. The finding that pre-infection memory included some responding clones suggested that cross-reactive memory joined.

Germline loops: CDR1 MGHRA, CDR2 YSYEKL. The CDR3 extends over 15 amino acids. The V and J ends lost 4 bases and 5 bases respectively, with 17 bases between them. TCR alpha and TCR beta cDNA libraries carrying sample barcodes and UMIs came from 5'RACE with constant-segment primers. Each CDR3 protein gets one entry after TCRdb re-called the 5' RACE reads with MiXCR. The sample yields 300,000 or so distinct CDR3 sequences, 16% seen once. This clonotype was observed a handful of times. As yet, its antigen is unknown. The origin of this receptor is a young man who had mild COVID-19 (a few samples of this study predate the infection). Cell type and time point are not known. The sample taken for sequencing was PBMCs or a T cell subset sorted from them (not recorded which). The genes are TRBV4-1 and TRBJ2-5, with D tentatively TRBD2 (5 bases). CDR3 sequence (DNA): TGCGCCAGCAGCCCCCGAATCCGGGGTTGGGAGACCCAGTACTTC. This encodes CASSPRIRGWETQYF.